This T cell receptor (beta chain) was identified in a study of T cell clonotyping in hematopoietic cell transplantation listed by TCRdb under 2021. In terms of the full investigation: Pretransplant samples from recipients were collected after cytoreduction. The study collected 110 to 150 blood samples from 35 consecutive transplant recipients and their related donors. Patients were recruited between late 2015 and 2017 and followed until late 2020 or death.

Of note for this clone: No cognate antigen has been identified for it. Base qualities are not recorded, but no much larger clone differs from it by a single base.

TCR beta CDR3 regions were amplified from genomic DNA with the immunoSEQ assay, a bias-controlled multiplex PCR using V- and J-specific primers. In a second PCR step, a proprietary barcode and Illumina adapter sequences were attached to the CDR3 amplicons. CDR3 libraries were sequenced on an Illumina MiSeq instrument. The published analysis was carried out like this. Export and quality control were handled in immunoSEQ Analyzer 3.0, while downstream analyses relied on R Bioconductor and Immunarch. Repertoire metrics were calculated using only productive rearrangements within the normalized downsampled data set. Clonotypes larger than 5 templates in the normalized cohort were defined as pathologically expanded. Repertoire diversity was measured with the Inverse Simpson Index. The non-normalized data set was used for CMV-specificity analyses so that all clonotypes could be captured. TCRdb obtained this table from immuneACCESS and retained in-frame rearrangements with V and J assigned. These tables miss some clones; where compared with another copy, unresolved V genes account for less than half of the shortfall, and the remainder is unexplained. V and J calls and clone size are copied from that table; D and trimming were computed from the DNA. This sample lists roughly 30,000 clones; roughly 84% were detected once. The top ten clones comprise around 1.9% of the sample.

Results the study describes overall, beyond this receptor: Only a small fraction of recipient repertoires overlapped donor repertoires, with over 95% appearing de novo at the given depth. Broader TCR repertoire diversity after transplant was predicted by Inverse Simpson Index values from donors and from recipients before transplant. The sample size was limited, and because cells were not sorted, the contributions of CD4 and CD8 repertoires could not be separated. After transplant, TCR diversity in recipients dropped, and pathologically expanded clonotypes climbed progressively between day 30 and day 180.

CDR1 and CDR2, per the germline V gene (reference sequence), are SGHNT and YYREEE. The CDR3, from cysteine to phenylalanine, totals 16 residues. The sequence is cut down to CDR3 DNA, 48 bases in frame from base 1. Here V drops 4 bases and J drops 1 base, and the junction holds 8 bases not matched to any gene. Interpreted using the paper, the time point label stands for: recipient sample about 28 days before transplant, after cytoreduction. Blood from recipients was drawn about 28 days before transplant and again at days 30, 100 and 180 after transplant. Nuclei Lysis Solution was used to extract genomic DNA from fresh or cryopreserved unfractionated peripheral blood mononuclear cells.

The chain joins TRBV5-4 to TRBJ2-1, and 7 junction bases match TRBD2. This sequence originates from a man aged 35 to 55 with acute myeloid leukemia. Some clones in this sample may be carry-over from other donors' samples. The starting material was peripheral blood mononuclear cells, obtained before stem cell transplant. The CDR3 protein: CASSRDYGGSYNEQFF. The nucleotides are TGTGCCAGCAGCAGGGACTATGGGGGATCCTACAATGAGCAGTTCTTC.